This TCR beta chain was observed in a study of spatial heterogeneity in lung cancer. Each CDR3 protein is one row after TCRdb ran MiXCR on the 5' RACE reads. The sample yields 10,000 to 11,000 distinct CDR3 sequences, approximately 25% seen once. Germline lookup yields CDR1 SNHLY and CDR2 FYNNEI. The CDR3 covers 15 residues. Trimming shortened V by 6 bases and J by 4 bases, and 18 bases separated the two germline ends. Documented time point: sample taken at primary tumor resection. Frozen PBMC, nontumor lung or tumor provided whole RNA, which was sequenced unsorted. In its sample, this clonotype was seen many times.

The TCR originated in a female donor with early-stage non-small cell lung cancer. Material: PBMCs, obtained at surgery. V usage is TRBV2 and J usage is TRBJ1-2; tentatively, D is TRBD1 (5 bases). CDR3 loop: CASRLDSPVGYGYTF. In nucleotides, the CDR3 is TGTGCCAGCAGACTAGACAGCCCGGTCGGCTATGGCTACACCTTC. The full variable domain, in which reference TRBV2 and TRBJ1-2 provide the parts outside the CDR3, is EPEVTQTPSHQVTQMGQEVILRCVPISNHLYFYWYRQILGQKVEFLVSFYNNEISEKSEIFDDQFSVERPDGSNFTLKIRSTKLEDSAMYFCASRLDSPVGYGYTFGSGTRLTVV.